One sample yielded the 10 T cell receptor beta chains listed below, sequenced in a study of beta chain features in type 1 diabetes. TCRB transcripts that were expressed got sequenced, as all of the isolated RNA had been reverse transcribed. Profiling relied on immunoSEQ multiplex PCR, and the TCRdb table lists in-frame clones only, not all of them. This table holds 110,000 to 150,000 clones, about a tenth found once. Sequencing was performed on central memory CD4+ T cells from blood. The source of these receptors is a woman aged 40 to 55 in good health.

V and J are TRBV6-1 and TRBJ1-5, with TRBD1 as a possible D gene (5 bases). V was shortened by 0 bases and J by 7 bases, with 16 bases between the two germline ends. The CDR3 is 16 residues long. Germline CDR1 and CDR2: MNHNS and SASEGT. The CDR3 coding sequence is TGTGCCAGCAGTGAAGCGCTTCGGGGGGTTTGGCAGCCCCAGCATTTT. It is translated as CASSEALRGVWQPQHF.

CDR3 sequence (DNA): TGTGCCATCAGTGAGTCGAGGGCGGGCACAGATACGCAGTATTTT. As protein: CAISESRAGTDTQYF. J is TRBJ2-3 and V is TRBV10-3; maybe TRBD2 (5 bases). This CDR3 spans 15 amino acids. Germline CDR1 reads ENHRY; CDR2 reads SYGVKD. The ends were cut back, 0 bases at V and 1 base at J, with 8 bases in the middle.

This clone has more than one count but fewer than ten. The J gene is TRBJ2-5, the V gene TRBV7-9; tentative D call: TRBD1 (5 bases). The CDR3 is 14 amino acids. Germline V gene lookup returns CDR1 SEHNR and CDR2 FQNEAQ (reference sequence). Trimming shortened V by 3 bases and J by 2 bases, and 10 bases separated the two germline ends. The CDR3 region has the DNA TGTGCCAGCAGCTTCGACAGAAAGCAAGAGACCCAGTACTTC. Residues: CASSFDRKQETQYF.

This clone was found a few times. The rearrangement uses TRBV7-2 and TRBJ1-5; a possible D gene is TRBD1 (6 bases). The germline V gene encodes CDR1 SGHTA and CDR2 FQGNSA. The CDR3 extends over 17 amino acids. Trimming removed 2 bases at V and 1 base at J, with 15 bases between. The CDR3 reads CASSLRGAGDSNQPQHF. The DNA for the CDR3 is TGTGCCAGCAGCTTACGGGGGGCAGGGGACAGCAATCAGCCCCAGCATTTT.

The chain has TRBV4-3 and TRBJ2-2; tentatively, D is TRBD2 (6 bases). The CDR3 is 15 residues long. V dropped 3 bases and J dropped 2 bases, with 10 bases sitting between them. The germline V gene has CDR1 LGHNA and CDR2 YSLEER. CDR3 sequence reads: CASSQTGLNTGELFF. CDR3 nucleotides: TGCGCCAGCAGCCAGACGGGACTTAACACCGGGGAGCTGTTTTTT.

This clone has ten or more counts. This rearrangement joins TRBV29-1 to TRBJ2-2, with 7 nucleotides matching TRBD2. Trimming at V came to 5 bases and at J to 2 bases, leaving 5 bases not matched to a gene. This CDR3 is 14 amino acids long. Per the germline V gene, CDR1 is SQVTM and CDR2 is ANQGSEA. CDR3 nucleotide sequence: TGCAGCGTTCCTCTAGCGGCAAACACCGGGGAGCTGTTTTTT. It specifies CSVPLAANTGELFF.

The V call is TRBV11-2, the J call TRBJ2-2, with TRBD1 matching 8 bases. Unmatched junction bases numbered 11, after V lost 4 bases and J lost 7 bases. From germline, CDR1 is SGHAT and CDR2 FQNNGV. This CDR3 has 16 residues. CDR3 DNA: TGTGCCAGCAGCTACACCTACAGGGGGACGCACGGGGAGCTGTTTTTT. It encodes CASSYTYRGTHGELFF.

This clone was seen a few times. The chain uses TRBV6-1 and TRBJ2-7; TRBD1 might be the D (6 bases). Germline values: CDR1 MNHNS, CDR2 SASEGT. The CDR3 totals 13 residues. The V end was cut by 2 bases, the J end by 2 bases, with 7 bases between. This CDR3 reads CASSEYRAYEQYF. The CDR3 DNA follows: TGTGCCAGCAGTGAATACAGGGCCTACGAGCAGTACTTC.

The chain carries TRBV13 and TRBJ1-1; 9 nucleotides match TRBD1. After removal of 4 bases from V and 4 bases from J, the junction contained 10 bases not matched to a gene. This CDR3 contains 16 residues. Germline V lookup: CDR1 PRHDT, CDR2 FYEKMQ (reference sequence). CDR3 in DNA: TGTGCCAGCAGCTACTATACCGGGACAGGGTCCACTGAAGCTTTCTTT. Its translation: CASSYYTGTGSTEAFF.

The chain uses TRBV6-1 and TRBJ2-1; 8 positions agree with TRBD2. Germline V CDR1 and CDR2: MNHNS, SASEGT. The CDR3 runs to 16 residues. J was trimmed by 2 bases and V by 1 base; bases with no gene match: 4. CDR3 protein: CASSEVGSGAYNEQFF. CDR3 bases: TGTGCCAGCAGTGAAGTTGGTAGCGGGGCCTACAATGAGCAGTTCTTC.